The 5 T cell receptor beta chains listed next were all sequenced from one sample in a study of CD8+CD57+ T cells in acquired aplastic anemia. Only patients with CD8+CD57+ cell expansion on flow cytometry were chosen for sequencing. Investigators profiled TCR beta VDJ and CDR3 from genomic DNA template. TCRdb reprocessed the reads with MiXCR, giving one entry per CDR3 protein. The table shows hundreds of thousands of distinct CDR3 sequences, with less than 35% occurring only once. Input material: sorted CD4+, CD8+, or CD8+CD57+ T cells (not recorded which) from PBMCs. The receptors shown here come from a human donor with aplastic anemia.

This clonotype was counted many times. The chain joins TRBV10-3 to TRBJ1-4; D uncertain. Trimming removed 11 bases at V and 4 bases at J, with 11 bases between. The germline CDR1 and CDR2 sequences are ENHRY and SYGVKD. The CDR3 has 12 amino acids. CDR3 nucleotide sequence: TGTGCCGTGGGCGGCCGTAATGAAAAACTGTTTTTT. Its protein product is CAVGGRNEKLFF.

This clonotype was recorded many times. This chain connects TRBV19 to TRBJ1-5; 10 nucleotides align to TRBD1. V gave up 5 bases and J gave up 6 bases; unmatched junction bases: 1. The CDR3 loop spans 13 amino acids. Per germline, CDR1 LNHDA and CDR2 SQIVND (reference sequence). The CDR3 reads CASSRQGAQPQHF. CDR3 DNA: TGTGCCAGTAGTCGACAGGGGGCTCAGCCCCAGCATTTT.

V and J are TRBV20-1 and TRBJ2-6; D gene ambiguous. This CDR3 spans 13 amino acids. Per the germline V gene, CDR1 is DFQATT and CDR2 is SNEGSKA (reference sequence). V was shortened by 6 bases and J by 4 bases, with 10 bases between the two germline ends. The CDR3 DNA reads TGCAGTGCCTCCCCGGTCGGGGCCAACGTCCTGACTTTC. This codes for CSASPVGANVLTF.

This clonotype came up many times. The chain uses TRBV19 and TRBJ1-5, with D perhaps TRBD1 (6 bases). Germline CDR1 reads LNHDA; CDR2 reads SQIVND (reference sequence). There are 14 residues in the CDR3. V lost 4 bases and J lost 1, with 8 bases in between. The CDR3 coding sequence is TGTGCCAGTAGTAACAGGGAGAGCAATCAGCCCCAGCATTTT. This encodes CASSNRESNQPQHF.

The chain carries TRBV4-2 and TRBJ2-3, with D perhaps given as TRBD1 or TRBD2 (5 bases each). CDR3 length: 16 residues. Between the trimmed V and J ends, which lost 4 bases and 6 bases, there was a span of 20 bases. From germline, CDR1 is LGHNA and CDR2 YNFKEQ. CDR3 DNA: TGTGCCAGCAGCCCGGGGATGCAGGGTAACTATGATACGCAGTATTTT. This gives the protein CASSPGMQGNYDTQYF.